This record covers a single T cell receptor beta chain. TCRdb ran MiXCR on the 5' RACE reads and lists one entry per CDR3 protein. The sample has 13,000 or so distinct CDR3 sequences, 20% to 30% seen once. CDR1 is SGHAT, CDR2 FQNNGV, per germline. The CDR3 extends over 17 amino acids. Trimming shortened V by 1 base and J by 0 bases, and 14 bases separated the two germline ends. The source of this sequence is a female donor with breast cancer. Sample: naive CD4+ T cells sorted from blood. The subset denotes: naive CD4+ T cells, CD4+CD45RA+CD25-. This sequence joins TRBV11-2 and TRBJ2-3; a weak D match, TRBD2 (5 bases). CDR3 residues: CASSLVGISGSTDTQYF. CDR3 coding DNA: TGTGCCAGCAGCTTAGTGGGAATAAGCGGAAGCACAGATACGCAGTATTTT.